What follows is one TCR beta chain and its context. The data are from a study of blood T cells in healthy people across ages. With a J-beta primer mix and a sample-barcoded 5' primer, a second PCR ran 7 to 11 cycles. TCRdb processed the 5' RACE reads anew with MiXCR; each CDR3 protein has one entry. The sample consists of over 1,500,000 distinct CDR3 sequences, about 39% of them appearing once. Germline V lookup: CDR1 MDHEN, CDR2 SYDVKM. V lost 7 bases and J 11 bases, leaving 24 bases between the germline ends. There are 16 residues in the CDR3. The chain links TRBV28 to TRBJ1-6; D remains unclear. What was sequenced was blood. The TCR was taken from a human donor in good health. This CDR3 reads CASKLRANRALAPLHF. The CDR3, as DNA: TGTGCCAGCAAACTTCGAGCGAACCGGGCCCTAGCACCCCTCCACTTT.